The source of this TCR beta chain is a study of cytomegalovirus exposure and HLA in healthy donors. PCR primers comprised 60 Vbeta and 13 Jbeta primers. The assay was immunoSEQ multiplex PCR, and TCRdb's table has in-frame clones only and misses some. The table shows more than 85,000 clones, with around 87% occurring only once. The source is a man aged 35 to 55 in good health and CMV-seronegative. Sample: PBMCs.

The CDR3 here is CSVVGQGADGYTF. CDR3 DNA: TGCAGCGTAGTCGGACAGGGGGCTGATGGCTACACCTTC. The chain uses TRBV29-1 and TRBJ1-2; 11 nucleotides align to TRBD1. This CDR3 is 13 amino acids long. V lost 6 bases to trimming and J lost 6 bases; unmatched junction nucleotides: 6. The germline V gene encodes CDR1 SQVTM and CDR2 ANQGSEA.